Listed below are T cell receptor beta chains from one sample, sequenced in a study of neoadjuvant anti-PD-1 for oral cavity cancer. Some clones are missing from TCRdb's copy, which holds only in-frame ones; the method was immunoSEQ multiplex PCR. The sample comprises about 32,000 clones, 70% to 80% of which are singletons, and around 3% rests with the top ten. The sample in question was PBMCs, obtained after nivolumab (anti-PD-1) treatment. These receptors came from a person between 40 and 80 years old with oral cavity squamous cell carcinoma. Both conserved end residues are part of each CDR3. D genes are given only for firm matches. Rows may omit the clone size; those that give it use once, few, many or a size class.

V: TRBV2
J: TRBJ1-3
size: -
D: -
DNA: TGTGCCAGCAGCGGTAGGGCGGACACCATATATTTT
CDR3: CASSGRADTIYF

V: TRBV7-9
J: TRBJ2-5
size: once
D: -
DNA: TGTGCCAGCAGCCATCGGTTGGGGGCCCAAGAGACCCAGTACTTC
CDR3: CASSHRLGAQETQYF

V: TRBV30
J: TRBJ1-1
size: -
D: -
DNA: TGTGCCTGGAGTGTACAGATTGAAGCTTTCTTT
CDR3: CAWSVQIEAFF

V: TRBV11-2
J: TRBJ1-1
size: -
D: TRBD1
DNA: TGTGCCAGCAGCTTAGCCCAGGGGGCCTCGAACACTGAAGCTTTCTTT
CDR3: CASSLAQGASNTEAFF

V: TRBV7-2
J: TRBJ1-2
size: -
D: TRBD1
DNA: TGTGCCAGCAGCGACGGATCCGGGACAGAGACGGGCTACACCTTC
CDR3: CASSDGSGTETGYTF

V: TRBV7-9
J: TRBJ1-4
size: once
D: -
DNA: TGTGCCAGCAGCTTAGCTGCGGCTAATGAAAAACTGTTTTTT
CDR3: CASSLAAANEKLFF

V: TRBV9
J: TRBJ1-3
size: -
D: -
DNA: TGTGCCAGCAGCGTAGGCGGGGGAATCTCTGGAAACACCATATATTTT
CDR3: CASSVGGGISGNTIYF

V: TRBV7-9
J: TRBJ2-7
size: once
D: -
DNA: TGTGCCAGCAGCGCGACAGGTAACGAGCAGTACTTC
CDR3: CASSATGNEQYF

V: TRBV5-1
J: TRBJ2-3
size: -
D: -
DNA: TGCGCCAGCAGCCTCACCGGCGACTTTACCACAGATACGCAGTATTTT
CDR3: CASSLTGDFTTDTQYF

V: TRBV2
J: TRBJ2-3
size: -
D: TRBD2
DNA: TGTGCCAGCAGTTGGACTAGCGGGGGGGGTACAGATACGCAGTATTTT
CDR3: CASSWTSGGGTDTQYF

V: TRBV9
J: TRBJ2-3
size: -
D: -
DNA: TGTGCCAGCAGCGTATTAACTGACCACACAGATACGCAGTATTTT
CDR3: CASSVLTDHTDTQYF

V: TRBV4-3
J: TRBJ1-1
size: -
D: -
DNA: TGCGCCAGCAGCCAAGATAGATCCACTGAAGCTTTCTTT
CDR3: CASSQDRSTEAFF

V: TRBV5-4
J: TRBJ1-5
size: -
D: -
DNA: TGTGCCAGCAGCTTGGGGGTCGATAGCAATCAGCCCCAGCATTTT
CDR3: CASSLGVDSNQPQHF

V: TRBV7-9
J: TRBJ1-6
size: few
D: TRBD1
DNA: TGTGCCAGCAGTTATTCGAGGACAGGGCGGACCTATAATTCACCCCTCCACTTT
CDR3: CASSYSRTGRTYNSPLHF

V: TRBV27
J: TRBJ1-2
size: -
D: -
DNA: TGTGCCAGCAGGGAAACAGAGAACTATGGCTACACCTTC
CDR3: CASRETENYGYTF

V: TRBV7-9
J: TRBJ1-1
size: few
D: -
DNA: TGTGCCAGCAGTTCTCAGGTGAACACTGAAGCTTTCTTT
CDR3: CASSSQVNTEAFF

V: TRBV7-9
J: TRBJ1-2
size: -
D: TRBD1
DNA: TGTGCCAGCAGCTACGGACAGGGGGCGCAAATAGGCTACACCTTC
CDR3: CASSYGQGAQIGYTF

V: TRBV5-1
J: TRBJ1-5
size: once
D: -
DNA: TGCGCCAGCAGCTTGGGACCTCTGGGGAGCAATCAGCCCCAGCATTTT
CDR3: CASSLGPLGSNQPQHF

V: TRBV6-6
J: TRBJ2-5
size: -
D: -
DNA: TGTGCCAGCAGTTACAGGGCAGGGCGAGAGACCCAGTACTTC
CDR3: CASSYRAGRETQYF

V: TRBV7-7
J: TRBJ2-5
size: once
D: -
DNA: TGTGCCAGCAGCGTTTCAGGGTTCCTCCAAGAGACCCAGTACTTC
CDR3: CASSVSGFLQETQYF

V: TRBV7-2
J: TRBJ2-2
size: -
D: TRBD2
DNA: TGTGCCAGCAGCACCGCTAGCGGGGGGGGTTTCGGGGAGCTGTTTTTT
CDR3: CASSTASGGGFGELFF

V: TRBV10-3
J: TRBJ2-7
size: -
D: TRBD2
DNA: TGTGCCATCAGTGATAGCGGGGGGACCTACGAGCAGTACTTC
CDR3: CAISDSGGTYEQYF

V: TRBV4-1
J: TRBJ2-1
size: once
D: TRBD2
DNA: TGCGCCAGCAGCCACTCCCCAGGCGGGGGGGACCCCCGGGGCCACAATGAGCAGTTCTTC
CDR3: CASSHSPGGGDPRGHNEQFF

V: TRBV6-4
J: TRBJ2-3
size: medium-sized
D: TRBD2
DNA: TGTGCCAGCAGCGGGGGGGCCACAGATACGCAGTATTTT
CDR3: CASSGGATDTQYF

V: TRBV7-7
J: TRBJ1-6
size: -
D: -
DNA: TGTGCCAGCAGCTTGGACAGTTCCTATAATTCACCCCTCCACTTT
CDR3: CASSLDSSYNSPLHF

V: TRBV6-5
J: TRBJ1-2
size: -
D: TRBD1
DNA: TGTGCCAGCAGACCTACAGGGGGAGGTTTCTATGGCTACACCTTC
CDR3: CASRPTGGGFYGYTF

V: TRBV5-1
J: TRBJ2-2
size: -
D: TRBD1
DNA: TGCGCCAGCAGCCCGGGACAGACGAACACCGGGGAGCTGTTTTTT
CDR3: CASSPGQTNTGELFF

V: TRBV4-3
J: TRBJ1-4
size: -
D: TRBD1
DNA: TGCGCCAGCAGCCAAGCACAGGGGGCTGCTGAAAAACTGTTTTTT
CDR3: CASSQAQGAAEKLFF

V: TRBV19
J: TRBJ1-2
size: once
D: -
DNA: TGTGCCAGTAGTATAAACTCTGGAGGCTATGGCTACACCTTC
CDR3: CASSINSGGYGYTF

V: TRBV7-8
J: TRBJ2-7
size: -
D: -
DNA: TGTGCCAGCAGCCCCAGAGGTGGGGCCTACGAGCAGTACTTC
CDR3: CASSPRGGAYEQYF

V: TRBV28
J: TRBJ2-2
size: -
D: -
DNA: TGTGCCAGCAAGTGGGCCAGCGCGAACACCGGGGAGCTGTTTTTT
CDR3: CASKWASANTGELFF

V: TRBV7-2
J: TRBJ1-4
size: -
D: TRBD1
DNA: TGTGCCAGCTCACGCGGACAGGACCCCGTAAGACTGTTTTTT
CDR3: CASSRGQDPVRLFF

V: TRBV11-3
J: TRBJ2-5
size: -
D: -
DNA: TGTGCCAGCAGTCCGTGGGGTGGAGAGACCCAGTACTTC
CDR3: CASSPWGGETQYF

V: TRBV27
J: TRBJ1-5
size: -
D: -
DNA: TGTGCCAGCAGTTTAAGCCGTTCGGGGGATCAGCCCCAGCATTTT
CDR3: CASSLSRSGDQPQHF

V: TRBV19
J: TRBJ1-4
size: -
D: -
DNA: TGTGCCAGTAGTATCCAGGGAGCTAATGAAAAACTGTTTTTT
CDR3: CASSIQGANEKLFF

V: TRBV7-8
J: TRBJ1-2
size: -
D: -
DNA: TGTGCCAGCAGCTTAGGAATCGATGCCTATTGGAACTATGGCTACACCTTC
CDR3: CASSLGIDAYWNYGYTF

V: TRBV7-2
J: TRBJ2-1
size: -
D: -
DNA: TGTGCCAGCAGCTTAGAAGCCTCTCGCAAGCAGTTCTTC
CDR3: CASSLEASRKQFF

V: TRBV13
J: TRBJ2-7
size: -
D: -
DNA: TGTGCCAGCAGCTTACAGGGCTCCTACGAGCAGTACTTC
CDR3: CASSLQGSYEQYF

V: TRBV9
J: TRBJ2-2
size: -
D: -
DNA: TGTGCCAGCAGCGTCGCAGGGTTTGGCACCGGGGAGCTGTTTTTT
CDR3: CASSVAGFGTGELFF

V: TRBV29-1
J: TRBJ2-3
size: few
D: -
DNA: TGCAGCGGAAGGGGGGGTCCTAGCACAGATACGCAGTATTTT
CDR3: CSGRGGPSTDTQYF

V: TRBV27
J: TRBJ2-1
size: -
D: -
DNA: TGTGCCAGCAGTGCCCAGTCGTCAGGGATCTCCTACAATGAGCAGTTCTTC
CDR3: CASSAQSSGISYNEQFF

V: TRBV6-5
J: TRBJ1-1
size: -
D: TRBD1
DNA: TGTGCCAGCAGTTACTGGGCAGGGGGAAACACTGAAGCTTTCTTT
CDR3: CASSYWAGGNTEAFF

V: TRBV2
J: TRBJ2-7
size: -
D: TRBD1
DNA: TGTGCCGGAGGACCGGGACAGGGGTACTCCTACGAGCAGTACTTC
CDR3: CAGGPGQGYSYEQYF

V: TRBV4-2
J: TRBJ1-1
size: few
D: -
DNA: TGTGCCAGCAGCCAAGAGGAAGGGGGAACCACTGAAGCTTTCTTT
CDR3: CASSQEEGGTTEAFF

V: TRBV19
J: TRBJ2-3
size: -
D: TRBD1
DNA: TGTGCCAGTAGATCCCAAGTCAGACAGGGGTACACAGATACGCAGTATTTT
CDR3: CASRSQVRQGYTDTQYF

V: TRBV19
J: TRBJ2-5
size: -
D: TRBD2
DNA: TGTGCCAGTAGTAGCGGCGGGAGGTCTTCAGAGACCCAGTACTTC
CDR3: CASSSGGRSSETQYF

V: TRBV7-2
J: TRBJ2-7
size: -
D: TRBD1
DNA: TGTGCCAGCAGCCTTCGGACAGGGGGTTCCTACGAGCAGTACTTC
CDR3: CASSLRTGGSYEQYF

V: TRBV4-3
J: TRBJ1-2
size: -
D: -
DNA: TGCGCCAGCAGCCAAGAGCACGGCGGCCCAAACTATGGCTACACCTTC
CDR3: CASSQEHGGPNYGYTF

V: TRBV5-1
J: TRBJ2-3
size: -
D: -
DNA: TGCGCCAGCAGCTCGGCAGATACGCAGTATTTT
CDR3: CASSSADTQYF

V: TRBV7-8
J: TRBJ2-2
size: once
D: -
DNA: TGTGCCAGCAGCTTCTCCGGGGCCTCGAACACCGGGGAGCTGTTTTTT
CDR3: CASSFSGASNTGELFF

V: TRBV10-3
J: TRBJ1-5
size: -
D: TRBD1
DNA: TGTGCCATCAGTGAGGGACAGGGAGGCCGACCCCAGCATTTT
CDR3: CAISEGQGGRPQHF